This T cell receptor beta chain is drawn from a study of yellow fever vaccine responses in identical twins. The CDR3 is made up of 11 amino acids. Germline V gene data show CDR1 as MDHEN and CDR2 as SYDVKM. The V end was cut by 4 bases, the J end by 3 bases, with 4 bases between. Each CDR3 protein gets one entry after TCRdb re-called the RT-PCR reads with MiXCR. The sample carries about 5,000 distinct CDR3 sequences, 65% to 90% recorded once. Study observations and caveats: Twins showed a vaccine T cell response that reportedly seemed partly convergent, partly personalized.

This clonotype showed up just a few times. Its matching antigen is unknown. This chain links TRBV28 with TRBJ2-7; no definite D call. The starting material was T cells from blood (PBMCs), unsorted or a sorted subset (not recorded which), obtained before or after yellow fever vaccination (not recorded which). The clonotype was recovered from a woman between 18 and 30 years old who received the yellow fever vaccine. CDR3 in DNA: TGTGCCAGCAGTTCCGGCTACGAGCAGTACTTC. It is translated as CASSSGYEQYF.